This TCR beta chain is drawn from a study of CD8+CD57+ T cells in acquired aplastic anemia (dated 2018 in TCRdb). For context, the study as a whole: DNA extracted from sorted CD4+ and CD8+ cells had a mean of about 3.3 ug, with a range of about 0.19 to 27.4 ug. For healthy donor samples, the average read count was about 10 million for CD4+ cells and 11 million to 14 million for CD8+ cells.

The study deep-sequenced TCR repertoires of sorted CD4+ and CD8+ blood T cells from severe aplastic anemia patients and healthy subjects. Ficoll-Paque density gradient centrifugation was used to isolate peripheral blood mononuclear cells. Before DNA was extracted, CD4+ and CD8+ T cells were sorted using either FACS or magnetic beads. About this clonotype itself: Which antigen it targets is not known. Base qualities are missing; no much larger clone stands one base away.

What the authors observed across the whole study: Roughly 30 CD8+ CDR3 sequences were found to be shared between patients and controls, but these sequences appeared to be highly expressed in patients and within the immunodominant clones of the patients. Between patients and healthy controls, no significant difference in CD8+ Simpson's diversity was found (P=0.060).

Genomic DNA served as template for TCR beta VDJ combination and CDR3 sequence profiling. An Illumina HiSeq 2000 was used for TCR repertoire sequencing. The authors processed their data as follows. Repertoires were assessed using TRBV/TRBJ rearrangement plots, CDR3 size and DJ length profiles, and Simpson's diversity index. The most abundant DNA sequence in the deep sequencing data was defined as the immunodominant clone. CDR3 amino acid sequences were checked for sharing across subjects and were also compared against the VDJdb database and published repertoires. The raw public reads went through TCRdb reprocessing: fastp at Q25, MiXCR clone calling, in-frame beta chains kept. Duplicate CDR3 protein sequences are folded into a single record with the most common DNA and genes. TCRdb, not the authors, supplied the V and J calls. Within this sample are 350,000 to 450,000 distinct CDR3 sequences, with about 70% of them counted one time only. Of the sample, 4% is held by the ten largest clones.

The CDR3 runs 15 residues from the cysteine to the phenylalanine. Only CDR3 DNA is held: 45 bases, read in frame from base 1. Based on the germline V gene, the CDR1 and CDR2 sequences are KGHDR and SFDVKD. Cut back by 4 bases and 10 bases, the V and J ends lie 16 bases apart. This receptor was identified in a human donor in good health, serving as a control. The sample consisted of sorted CD4+, CD8+, or CD8+CD57+ T cells (not recorded which) from PBMCs. Rearrangement joined TRBV24-1 to TRBJ1-6; possibly the D gene is TRBD1, per 6 matching bases. The DNA sequence is as follows: TGTGCCACCAGTGAAGGGGCGGGGGCCGACTCACCCCTCCACTTT. This is translated as CATSEGAGADSPLHF.